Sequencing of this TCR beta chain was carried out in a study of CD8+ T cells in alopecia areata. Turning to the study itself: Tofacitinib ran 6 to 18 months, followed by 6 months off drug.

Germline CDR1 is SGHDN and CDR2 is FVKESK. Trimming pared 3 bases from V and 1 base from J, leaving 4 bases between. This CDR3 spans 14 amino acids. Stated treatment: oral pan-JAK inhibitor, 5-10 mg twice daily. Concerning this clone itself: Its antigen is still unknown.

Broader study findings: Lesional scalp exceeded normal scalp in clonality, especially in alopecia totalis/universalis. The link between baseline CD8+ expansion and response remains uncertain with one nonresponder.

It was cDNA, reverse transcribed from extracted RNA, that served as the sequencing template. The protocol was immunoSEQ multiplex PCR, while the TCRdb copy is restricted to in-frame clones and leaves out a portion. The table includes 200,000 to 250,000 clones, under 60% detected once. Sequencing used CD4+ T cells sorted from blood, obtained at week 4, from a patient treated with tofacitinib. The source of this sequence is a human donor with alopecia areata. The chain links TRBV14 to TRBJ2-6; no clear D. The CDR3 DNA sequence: TGTGCCAGCAGCCACCTATCTGGGGCCAACGTCCTGACTTTC. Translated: CASSHLSGANVLTF. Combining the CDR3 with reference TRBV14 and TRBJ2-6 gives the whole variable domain EAGVTQFPSHSVIEKGQTVTLRCDPISGHDNLYWYRRVMGKEIKFLLHFVKESKQDESGMPNNRFLAERTGGTYSTLKVQPAELEDSGVYFCASSHLSGANVLTFGAGSRLTVL.